One and the same sample provided the 32 T cell receptor beta chains below, sequenced in a study of patients and donors after allogeneic stem cell transplantation. Each CDR3 protein is one row after TCRdb ran MiXCR on the RT-PCR reads. The sample has over 30,000 distinct CDR3 sequences; less than 45% are singletons. Sequencing was performed on blood, either unsorted or a sorted T cell fraction (not recorded which). These receptors were taken from a human donor who was either an allogeneic HSCT recipient or a stem cell or donor lymphocyte infusion donor (not recorded which). It is not recorded whose cells these are; they may come from a transplant donor.

The rearrangement joins TRBV10-3 to TRBJ1-1, with 12 bases fitting TRBD1. CDR1 and CDR2 from the germline V gene are ENHRY and SYGVKD. The CDR3 extends over 15 amino acids. The junction had 10 bases not matched to a gene; V was cut back by 10 bases and J by 4 bases. The CDR3: CASAGTGGAGTEAFF. CDR3 DNA: TGTGCCAGCGCCGGGACAGGGGGCGCGGGCACTGAAGCTTTCTTT.

This chain connects TRBV12-3 or TRBV12-4 to TRBJ2-1, with D possibly being TRBD1 or TRBD2 (5 bases each). V was cut by 6 bases and J by 5 bases, with 8 bases left in between. The CDR3 is 12 amino acids. CDR3 coding DNA: TGTGCCAGCAGACCGGGACACAATGAGCAGTTCTTC. It specifies CASRPGHNEQFF.

This rearrangement joins TRBV18 to TRBJ1-2; D gene uncertain. V was trimmed by 5 bases and J by 6 bases, leaving 19 bases between them. Per the germline V gene, CDR1 is KGHSH and CDR2 is LQKENI. There are 15 residues in the CDR3. The CDR3 DNA is TGTGCCAGCTCATCCGCTCTTTTGGGGTCCAATGGCTACACCTTC. Residues: CASSSALLGSNGYTF.

The chain is built from TRBV29-1 and TRBJ1-6, with unresolved D. The CDR3 is 14 residues long. The germline gives CDR1 SQVTM, CDR2 ANQGSEA. V lost 6 bases and J 8 bases, leaving 17 bases between the germline ends. In DNA form, the CDR3 reads TGCAGCGTCAGATCAGGTGCCCCGGATTCACCCCTCCACTTT. Translated, it gives CSVRSGAPDSPLHF.

This chain links TRBV7-9 with TRBJ1-1; D not resolved. Germline V gene data show CDR1 as SEHNR and CDR2 as FQNEAQ (reference sequence). CDR3 size: 14 residues. V was shortened by 5 bases and J by 4 bases, with 14 bases between the two germline ends. The chain's CDR3 is CASSPRALVTEAFF. CDR3 DNA: TGTGCCAGCAGCCCTAGGGCCCTCGTCACTGAAGCTTTCTTT. Full variable domain (rest looked up from reference TRBV7-9 and TRBJ1-1): DTGVSQNPRHKITKRGQNVTFRCDPISEHNRLYWYRQTLGQGPEFLTYFQNEAQLEKSRLLSDRFSAERPKGSFSTLEIQRTEQGDSAMYLCASSPRALVTEAFFGQGTRLTVV.

This rearrangement joins TRBV6-1 to TRBJ2-7, with D maybe TRBD1 (6 bases). The CDR3 loop spans 13 amino acids. V gave up 6 bases and J gave up 5 bases, with 14 bases separating them. CDR1 is MNHNS and CDR2 is SASEGT in the germline V gene. In nucleotides, the CDR3 is TGTGCCAGCAGCGTGGTACAGGGTAACGAGCAGTACTTC. The encoded protein is CASSVVQGNEQYF.

The chain joins TRBV5-8 to TRBJ2-2; D unresolved. This CDR3 spans 12 amino acids. Trimming left V 2 bases short and J 7 bases short, with 6 bases between. Germline V gives CDR1 SGHTS, CDR2 YDEGEE. CDR3 residues: CASSLWVGELFF. The CDR3 bases are TGTGCCAGCAGCTTATGGGTCGGGGAGCTGTTTTTT.

The chain couples TRBV7-6 to TRBJ2-1; 10 nucleotides line up with TRBD2. V gave up 1 base and J gave up 2 bases; unmatched junction bases: 8. Germline V gives CDR1 SGHVS, CDR2 FNYEAQ. The CDR3 is made up of 18 amino acids. CDR3 sequence (DNA): TGTGCCAGCAGCTTAGTGGTGGGGCTAGCGGGGGCCTACAATGAGCAGTTCTTC. It encodes CASSLVVGLAGAYNEQFF.

In its sample, this clonotype was seen a few times. The J gene is TRBJ2-7, the V gene TRBV29-1; TRBD2 matches at 8 bases. Trimming removed 6 bases from V and 3 bases from J; junction bases left unmatched: 10. CDR1 is SQVTM, CDR2 ANQGSEA, per germline. CDR3 length equals 14 residues. The CDR3, as DNA: TGCAGCGTGACCCCCCGGACTAGCAACTACGAGCAGTACTTC. It yields the protein CSVTPRTSNYEQYF.

The V and J genes are TRBV19 and TRBJ1-5; D is uncertain. V was pared by 1 base and J by 1 base, with 11 bases between. Germline loops: CDR1 LNHDA, CDR2 SQIVND (reference sequence). The CDR3 covers 16 residues. The CDR3 protein is CASSIAWKRSNQPQHF. The CDR3 DNA follows: TGTGCCAGTAGTATAGCATGGAAACGGAGCAATCAGCCCCAGCATTTT.

This clonotype was counted ten times or more. J is TRBJ2-3 and V is TRBV15; tentatively, D is TRBD2 (5 bases). CDR3 length: 16 amino acids. The ends were cut back, 0 bases at V and 2 bases at J, with 12 bases in the middle. CDR1 and CDR2 (germline): LNHNV, YYDKDF (reference sequence). CDR3 in amino acids: CATSRDSWELTDTQYF. The CDR3 bases are TGTGCCACCAGCAGAGATTCTTGGGAGCTCACAGATACGCAGTATTTT. Drawing the rest from reference TRBV15 and TRBJ2-3, the complete variable domain is DAMVIQNPRYQVTQFGKPVTLSCSQTLNHNVMYWYQQKSSQAPKLLFHYYDKDFNNEADTPDNFQSRRPNTSFCFLDIRSPGLGDTAMYLCATSRDSWELTDTQYFGPGTRLTVL.

The V gene is TRBV27, the J gene TRBJ1-2; the match to TRBD1 covers 9 bases. Trimming cost V 8 bases and J 8 bases; bases outside gene matches: 21. Germline-derived CDR1 and CDR2 are MNHEY and SMNVEV (reference sequence). The CDR3 has 17 residues. The chain's CDR3 is CASSSSLPGTGRGGYTF. The CDR3 region has the DNA TGTGCCAGCTCGTCCTCTCTGCCCGGGACAGGGCGAGGGGGCTACACCTTC.

This clonotype showed up many times. The rearrangement links TRBV24-1 to TRBJ1-6; D gene ambiguous. Germline V lookup: CDR1 KGHDR, CDR2 SFDVKD. There are 13 residues in the CDR3. The V end lost 5 bases, the J end lost 8 bases, and 9 bases lay between the germline ends. The CDR3, as DNA: TGTGCCACCAGTGTGGGGATTGATTCACCCCTCCACTTT. It codes for CATSVGIDSPLHF.

The chain combines TRBV5-4 with TRBJ2-1; 9 bases are shared with TRBD2. The CDR3 runs 14 residues. V was pared by 5 bases and J by 8 bases, with 8 bases of the junction left unmatched. Per germline, CDR1 SGHNT and CDR2 YYREEE (reference sequence). In nucleotides, the CDR3 is TGTGCCAGCAGGGCGGGACTAGCCGCGCATGAGCAGTTCTTC. This translates into CASRAGLAAHEQFF.

This clonotype turned up a few times. The V and J genes are TRBV6-5 and TRBJ1-5; tentatively, D is TRBD1 (5 bases). This CDR3 has 15 amino acids. V gave up 5 bases and J gave up 3 bases, with 14 bases separating them. CDR1 is MNHEY and CDR2 is SVGAGI in the germline V gene. CDR3 sequence: CASSESGRFNQPQHF. The CDR3 DNA reads as TGTGCCAGCAGTGAGTCGGGACGCTTCAATCAGCCCCAGCATTTT.

With respect to this clonotype: One junction end disagrees with the germline gene, perhaps due to a read error. This chain links TRBV7-8 with TRBJ1-1; D not resolved. CDR1 and CDR2 (germline): SGHVS, FQNEAQ. This CDR3 is 14 amino acids long. CDR3 sequence (DNA): TGTGCCAGCAGCTTAAGGTCAGAGAACACTGAAGCTTTTTTT. It codes for CASSLRSENTEAFF.

V and J are TRBV20-1 and TRBJ2-4; D is uncertain. Germline V gene lookup returns CDR1 DFQATT and CDR2 SNEGSKA (reference sequence). This CDR3 has 13 residues. V lost 3 bases to trimming and J lost 9 bases, with 15 bases between them. CDR3 DNA: TGCAGTGCTAGCTGGGGTGGTAGGAGCATTCAGTACTTC. As protein: CSASWGGRSIQYF.

This clonotype was detected only a few times. The V call is TRBV11-3, the J call TRBJ1-5; no clear D gene. CDR3 length: 14 residues. CDR1 and CDR2 (germline): SGHNT, YENEEA. The V gene lost 0 bases and the J gene lost 4 bases, with 7 bases spanning the gap. CDR3 residues: CASSLEGRNQPQHF. CDR3 bases: TGTGCCAGCAGCTTAGAGGGCAGAAATCAGCCCCAGCATTTT.

J is TRBJ1-5 and V is TRBV10-3; D is possibly TRBD1 (6 bases). The germline V and J ends were trimmed by 6 bases and 8 bases, with 20 bases remaining between them. The CDR3 has 15 residues. The germline gives CDR1 ENHRY, CDR2 SYGVKD. The CDR3 is CAIRGGGATWEPQHF. CDR3 in DNA: TGTGCCATCAGAGGGGGGGGCGCGACTTGGGAGCCCCAGCATTTT.

The rearrangement uses TRBV12-3 or TRBV12-4 and TRBJ1-6, with 9 nucleotides matching TRBD1. The length of the CDR3 is 14 residues. The ends lost 5 bases at V and 10 bases at J; junction bases unmatched: 6. The CDR3 sequence is CASSGTGSYSPLHF. In DNA form, the CDR3 reads TGTGCCAGCAGTGGGACAGGGTCGTACTCACCCCTCCACTTT.

The rearrangement joins TRBV15 to TRBJ1-2, with no clear D. The length of the CDR3 is 15 residues. Trimming took 3 bases from V and 0 from J, leaving 11 bases between them. Germline assignment: CDR1 LNHNV and CDR2 YYDKDF (reference sequence). The CDR3 nucleotides read TGTGCCACCAGCAGGCAGGCCATAGCTAACTATGGCTACACCTTC. This codes for CATSRQAIANYGYTF.

This clonotype was seen more than once but under ten times. The chain uses TRBV5-1 and TRBJ2-2, with no clear D. The CDR3 has 15 amino acids. Germline-derived CDR1 and CDR2 are SGHRS and YFSETQ. Trimming left V 1 base short and J 3 bases short, with 10 bases between. CDR3 nucleotide sequence: TGCGCCAGCAGCTTGAGAGTAGTAGACACCGGGGAGCTGTTTTTT. Translation: CASSLRVVDTGELFF.

This chain connects TRBV20-1 to TRBJ2-1, with a tentative D call TRBD2 (6 bases). CDR3 length equals 15 residues. Trimming cost V 1 base and J 2 bases, with 12 bases left between them. Germline values: CDR1 DFQATT, CDR2 SNEGSKA (reference sequence). The chain's CDR3 is CSARGGGTPYNEQFF. DNA for the CDR3: TGCAGTGCTAGAGGCGGCGGGACGCCCTACAATGAGCAGTTCTTC.

The CDR3 coding sequence is TGTGCCAGCAGCCAAGAAACCAGGACAGGGAGTGGCTACACCTTC. This sequence encodes CASSQETRTGSGYTF. The chain combines TRBV4-2 with TRBJ1-2, with TRBD1 matching over 8 bases. V lost 0 bases and J lost 7; bases outside the gene matches: 7. CDR1 is LGHNA, CDR2 YNFKEQ, per germline. The CDR3 spans 15 residues.

Ten or more counts support this clonotype. V usage is TRBV4-2 and J usage is TRBJ2-5, with 8 bases identical to TRBD1. V shed 0 bases, J shed 2 bases, and the junction held 20 bases outside the gene matches. Germline V gene data show CDR1 as LGHNA and CDR2 as YNFKEQ. This CDR3 region has 21 residues. The CDR3 DNA reads as TGTGCCAGCAGCCAAGATCCGCCGACAGGGGTGGATTTGGGTCCTCAAGAGACCCAGTACTTC. The encoded protein is CASSQDPPTGVDLGPQETQYF.

This chain links TRBV5-1 with TRBJ2-3; no reliable D call. The CDR3 contains 15 residues. V gave up 0 bases and J gave up 0 bases, with 8 bases separating them. CDR1 SGHRS and CDR2 YFSETQ come from the germline V gene. CDR3 sequence: CASSLEAASTDTQYF. For the CDR3, the DNA is TGCGCCAGCAGCTTGGAGGCCGCTAGCACAGATACGCAGTATTTT.

This chain links TRBV4-3 with TRBJ2-5; no firm D call. The length of the CDR3 is 15 residues. Deletions cut 1 base from V and 2 bases from J, with 11 bases between. Germline V gene sequence: CDR1 LGHNA, CDR2 YSLEER. The CDR3 sequence: CASSQVPVTQETQYF. CDR3 nucleotide sequence: TGCGCCAGCAGCCAAGTTCCAGTAACGCAAGAGACCCAGTACTTC.

With respect to this clonotype: An end of the junction differs from the germline gene, which may be a read error. The gene calls are TRBV5-1 and TRBJ2-7; 7 positions match TRBD1. The length of the CDR3 is 15 residues. Germline CDR1 and CDR2: SGHRS and YFSETQ. The CDR3 nucleotides read TGCGCCAGCAGCTTGATGCCGAACAGGGGACAGTTCCCAAACTTC. Translating it yields CASSLMPNRGQFPNF.

The chain carries TRBV10-3 and TRBJ2-3; D possibly matches TRBD1 or TRBD2 (5 bases each). This CDR3 is built from 14 residues. V lost 1 base and J lost 10, with 15 bases in between. The V gene's germline CDR1 is ENHRY and CDR2 SYGVKD. The CDR3: CAISEYKGREAQYF. CDR3 DNA: TGTGCCATCAGTGAGTACAAGGGGAGAGAGGCGCAGTATTTT.

In its sample, this clonotype was seen many times. This sequence joins TRBV5-1 and TRBJ1-5, with a tentative D call TRBD1 (6 bases). V was cut by 0 bases and J by 6 bases, with 13 bases left in between. CDR3 length: 15 amino acids. From germline, CDR1 is SGHRS and CDR2 YFSETQ. CDR3 nucleotide sequence: TGCGCCAGCAGCTTGGACACAGGGCGAGGTCAGCCCCAGCATTTT. It specifies CASSLDTGRGQPQHF.

This chain joins TRBV5-5 and TRBJ2-7; no clear D. V dropped 5 bases and J dropped 4 bases, with 13 bases sitting between them. The CDR3 has 13 residues. In germline, CDR1 is SGHKS, CDR2 YYEKEE (reference sequence). CDR3 sequence reads: CASRPQHQYEQYF. The CDR3, as DNA: TGTGCCAGCAGACCCCAACACCAATACGAGCAGTACTTC.

The chain is built from TRBV29-1 and TRBJ2-1; D gene unclear. Germline CDR1 is SQVTM and CDR2 is ANQGSEA. V gave up 4 bases and J gave up 2 bases, with 15 bases separating them. This CDR3 spans 15 amino acids. The CDR3 reads CSVVLAGRTYNEQFF. The CDR3 nucleotides read TGCAGCGTTGTTTTAGCCGGACGGACCTACAATGAGCAGTTCTTC.